A selection of T cell receptor beta chains follows, all from one sample in a study of Ad26.COV2.S vaccination and SARS-CoV-2 variants. Assay used: immunoSEQ multiplex PCR; TCRdb lists only in-frame clones, some missing. Of roughly 350,000 clones listed, about 86% were seen once; the top ten hold about 10%. This specimen was peripheral blood, taken in a trial of Ad26.COV2.S vaccine versus placebo. These receptors came from a person aged 18-65 years who received the Ad26.COV2.S COVID-19 vaccine or a placebo. The CDR3 runs from the conserved cysteine through the conserved F or W. D genes are given only for firm matches. For some rows the clone size is stated as once, few or many, or as a class when expanded; others skip it.

>TRBJ2-5|TRBD1|TRBV18|NA
TGTGCCAGCTCACCGACAGGGGTGATGACTCGGTCCCCTCAAGAGACCCAGTACTTC
CASSPTGVMTRSPQETQYF
>TRBJ1-6|NA|TRBV18|NA
TGTGCCAGCTCACCACCGCTTAGTACAGCTTTAAATTCACCCCTCCACTTT
CASSPPLSTALNSPLHF
>TRBJ2-3|TRBD1|TRBV3-1/TRBV3-2|NA
TGTGCCAGCAGCCGAGGAATGGGACAGGGCCTTAGGACAGATACGCAGTATTTT
CASSRGMGQGLRTDTQYF
>TRBJ2-3|NA|TRBV14|NA
TGTGCCAGCAGCTATCAGTTGGGGGTTTCCACAGATACGCAGTATTTT
CASSYQLGVSTDTQYF
>TRBJ2-1|TRBD2|TRBV27|NA
TGTGCCAGCAGCGTAGCGGGGGATAACAATGAGCAGTTCTTC
CASSVAGDNNEQFF
>TRBJ1-3|NA|TRBV12-3/TRBV12-4|once
TGTGCCAGCGGGGGGGCATCTGGAAACACCATATATTTT
CASGGASGNTIYF
>TRBJ2-7|NA|TRBV4-1|NA
TGCGCCAGCAGCCAAGAGGAAGGGACCAACTACGAGCAGTACTTC
CASSQEEGTNYEQYF
>TRBJ1-2|NA|TRBV4-1|NA
TGCGCCAGCAGCCGCGAGGGAGCAGTAAACTATGGCTACACCTTC
CASSREGAVNYGYTF
>TRBJ2-7|TRBD1|TRBV4-1|NA
TGCGCCAGCAGCCAAGCTACAGGGGGCCACGAGCAGTACTTC
CASSQATGGHEQYF
>TRBJ1-2|NA|TRBV19|once
TGTGCCAGTAGTTTCGACGGGACACGAGGCTACACCTTC
CASSFDGTRGYTF